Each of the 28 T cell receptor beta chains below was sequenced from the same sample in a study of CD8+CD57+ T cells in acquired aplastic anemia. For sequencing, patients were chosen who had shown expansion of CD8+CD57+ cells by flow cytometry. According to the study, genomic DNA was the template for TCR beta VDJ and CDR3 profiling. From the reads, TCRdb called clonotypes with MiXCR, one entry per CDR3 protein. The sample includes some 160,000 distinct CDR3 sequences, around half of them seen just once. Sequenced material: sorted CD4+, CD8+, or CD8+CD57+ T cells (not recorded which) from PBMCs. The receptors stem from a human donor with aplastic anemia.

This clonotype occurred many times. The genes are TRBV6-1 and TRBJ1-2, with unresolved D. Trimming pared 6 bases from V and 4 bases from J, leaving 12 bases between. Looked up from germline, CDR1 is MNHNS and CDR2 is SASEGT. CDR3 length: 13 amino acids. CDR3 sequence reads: CASRENLGYGYTF. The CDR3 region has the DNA TGTGCCAGCAGGGAGAACTTGGGCTATGGCTACACCTTC.

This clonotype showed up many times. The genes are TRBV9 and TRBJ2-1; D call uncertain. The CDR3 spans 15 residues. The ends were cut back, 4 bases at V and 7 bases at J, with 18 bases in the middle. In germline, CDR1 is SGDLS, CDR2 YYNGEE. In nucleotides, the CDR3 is TGTGCCAGCAGCCCGAGGTTGGAGCTAGGGAATGAGCAGTTCTTC. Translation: CASSPRLELGNEQFF.

The CDR3: CATSRGSSTVPEQYF. CDR3 coding DNA: TGTGCCACCAGCAGAGGTAGTTCGACAGTTCCCGAGCAGTACTTC. The V call is TRBV15, the J call TRBJ2-7; D might be TRBD1 (5 bases). The length of the CDR3 is 15 residues. The germline V and J ends were trimmed by 1 base and 6 bases, with 16 bases remaining between them. The germline V gene encodes CDR1 LNHNV and CDR2 YYDKDF (reference sequence).

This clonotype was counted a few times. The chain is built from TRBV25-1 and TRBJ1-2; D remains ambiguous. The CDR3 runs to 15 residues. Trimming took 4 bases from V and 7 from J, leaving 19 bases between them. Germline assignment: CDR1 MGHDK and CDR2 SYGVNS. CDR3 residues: CASSGDAATWSGYTF. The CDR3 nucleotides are TGTGCCAGCAGTGGGGATGCAGCTACTTGGTCTGGCTACACCTTC.

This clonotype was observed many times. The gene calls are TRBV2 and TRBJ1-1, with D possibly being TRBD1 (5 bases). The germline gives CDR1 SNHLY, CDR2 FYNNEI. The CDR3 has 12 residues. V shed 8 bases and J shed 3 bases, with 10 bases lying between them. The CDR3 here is CASVEGYTEAFF. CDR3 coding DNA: TGTGCCAGCGTTGAGGGGTACACTGAAGCTTTCTTT.

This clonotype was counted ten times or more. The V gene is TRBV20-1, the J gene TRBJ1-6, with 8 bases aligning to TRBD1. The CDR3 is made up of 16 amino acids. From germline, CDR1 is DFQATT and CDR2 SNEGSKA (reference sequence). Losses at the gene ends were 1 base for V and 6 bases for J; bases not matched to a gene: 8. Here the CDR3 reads CSARGGATGVNSPLHF. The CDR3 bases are TGCAGTGCTAGAGGGGGGGCGACAGGGGTTAATTCACCCCTCCACTTT.

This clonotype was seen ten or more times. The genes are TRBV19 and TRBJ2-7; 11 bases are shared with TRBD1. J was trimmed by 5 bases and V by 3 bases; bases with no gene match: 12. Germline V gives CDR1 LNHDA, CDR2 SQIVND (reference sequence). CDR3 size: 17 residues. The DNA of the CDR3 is TGTGCCAGTAGTATGGTCCGTGGGACAGGGGGTTTGGACGAGCAGTACTTC. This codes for CASSMVRGTGGLDEQYF.

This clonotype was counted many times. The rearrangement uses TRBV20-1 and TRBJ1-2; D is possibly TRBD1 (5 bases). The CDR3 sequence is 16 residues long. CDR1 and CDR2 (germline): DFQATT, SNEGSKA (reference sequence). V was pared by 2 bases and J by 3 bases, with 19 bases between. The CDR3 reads CSARLGGKGLYYGYTF. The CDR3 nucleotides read TGCAGTGCTAGATTGGGGGGAAAAGGGCTCTACTATGGCTACACCTTC.

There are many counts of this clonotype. The CDR3 sequence is CASSDPGQTQEQYF. CDR3 DNA sequence: TGTGCCAGCAGCGACCCGGGCCAGACACAGGAGCAGTACTTC. This chain joins TRBV27 and TRBJ2-7; D is uncertain. From germline, CDR1 is MNHEY and CDR2 SMNVEV (reference sequence). The CDR3 loop spans 14 amino acids. Trimming stripped 6 bases from V and 7 bases from J, with 19 bases between.

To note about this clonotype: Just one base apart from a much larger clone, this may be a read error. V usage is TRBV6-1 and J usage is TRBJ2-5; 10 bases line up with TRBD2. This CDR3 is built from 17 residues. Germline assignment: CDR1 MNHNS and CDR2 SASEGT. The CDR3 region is CASRRTSGGEGEEAQYF. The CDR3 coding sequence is TGTGCCAGCAGAAGGACTAGCGGAGGGGAGGGGGAAGAGGCCCAGTACTTC.

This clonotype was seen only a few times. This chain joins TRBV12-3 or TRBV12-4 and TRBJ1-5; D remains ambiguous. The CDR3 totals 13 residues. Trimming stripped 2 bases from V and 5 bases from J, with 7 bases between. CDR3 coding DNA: TGTGCCAGCAGTTTACAGGATTATCAGCCCCAGCATTTT. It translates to CASSLQDYQPQHF.

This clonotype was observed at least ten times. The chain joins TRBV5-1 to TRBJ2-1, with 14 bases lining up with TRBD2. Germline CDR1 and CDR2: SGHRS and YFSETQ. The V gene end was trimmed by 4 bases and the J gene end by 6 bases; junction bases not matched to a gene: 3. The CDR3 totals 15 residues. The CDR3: CASSPGTSGSNEQFF. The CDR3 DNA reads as TGCGCCAGCAGCCCCGGGACTAGCGGGAGCAATGAGCAGTTCTTC. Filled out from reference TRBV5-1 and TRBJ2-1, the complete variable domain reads KAGVTQTPRYLIKTRGQQVTLSCSPISGHRSVSWYQQTPGQGLQFLFEYFSETQRNKGNFPGRFSGRQFSNSRSEMNVSTLELGDSALYLCASSPGTSGSNEQFFGPGTRLTVL.

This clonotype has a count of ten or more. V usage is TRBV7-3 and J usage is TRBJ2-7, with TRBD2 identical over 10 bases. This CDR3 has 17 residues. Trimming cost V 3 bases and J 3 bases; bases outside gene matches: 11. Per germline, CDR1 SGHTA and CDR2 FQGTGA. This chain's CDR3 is CASSLTSGSLSGYEQYF. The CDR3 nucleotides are TGTGCCAGCAGCTTGACTAGCGGGTCGCTTTCTGGCTACGAGCAGTACTTC.

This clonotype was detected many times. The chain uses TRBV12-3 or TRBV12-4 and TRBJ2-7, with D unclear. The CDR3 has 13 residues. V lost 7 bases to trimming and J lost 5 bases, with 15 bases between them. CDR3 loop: CASTLQSLNEQYF. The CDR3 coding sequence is TGTGCCAGCACCCTACAGAGTCTCAACGAGCAGTACTTC.

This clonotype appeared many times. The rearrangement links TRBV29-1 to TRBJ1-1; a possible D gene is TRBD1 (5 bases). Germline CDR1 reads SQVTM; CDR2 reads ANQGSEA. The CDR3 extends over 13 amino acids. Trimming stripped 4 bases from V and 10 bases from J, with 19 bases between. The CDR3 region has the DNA TGCAGCGTTGCCCCATCAGGGCTGAAGGTAGCTTTCTTT. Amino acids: CSVAPSGLKVAFF.

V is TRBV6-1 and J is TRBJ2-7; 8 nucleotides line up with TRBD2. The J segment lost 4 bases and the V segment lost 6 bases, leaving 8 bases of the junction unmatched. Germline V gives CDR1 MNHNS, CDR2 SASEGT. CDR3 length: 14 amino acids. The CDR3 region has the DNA TGTGCCAGCAGCCTTTTCGGGGGGGATTACGAGCAGTACTTC. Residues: CASSLFGGDYEQYF.

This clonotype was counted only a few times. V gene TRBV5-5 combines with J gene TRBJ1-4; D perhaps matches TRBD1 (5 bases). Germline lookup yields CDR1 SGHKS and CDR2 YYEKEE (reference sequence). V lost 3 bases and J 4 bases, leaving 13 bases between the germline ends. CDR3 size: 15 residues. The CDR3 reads CASSSSQAINEKLFF. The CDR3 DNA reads TGTGCCAGCAGCTCGTCACAGGCTATTAATGAAAAACTGTTTTTT. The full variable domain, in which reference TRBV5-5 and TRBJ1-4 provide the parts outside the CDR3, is DAGVTQSPTHLIKTRGQQVTLRCSPISGHKSVSWYQQVLGQGPQFIFQYYEKEERGRGNFPDRFSARQFPNYSSELNVNALLLGDSALYLCASSSSQAINEKLFFGSGTQLSVL.

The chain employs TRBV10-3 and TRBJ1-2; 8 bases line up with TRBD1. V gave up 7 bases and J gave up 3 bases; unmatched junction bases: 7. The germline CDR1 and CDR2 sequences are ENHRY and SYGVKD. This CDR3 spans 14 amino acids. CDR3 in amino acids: CAITAGQGDYGYTF. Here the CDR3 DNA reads TGTGCCATCACTGCTGGACAGGGAGACTATGGCTACACCTTC.

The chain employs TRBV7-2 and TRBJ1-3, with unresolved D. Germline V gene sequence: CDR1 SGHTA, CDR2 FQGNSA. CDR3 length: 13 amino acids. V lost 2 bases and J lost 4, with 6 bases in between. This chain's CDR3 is CASSLSQGNTIYF. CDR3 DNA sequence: TGTGCCAGCAGCTTATCTCAGGGAAACACCATATATTTT.

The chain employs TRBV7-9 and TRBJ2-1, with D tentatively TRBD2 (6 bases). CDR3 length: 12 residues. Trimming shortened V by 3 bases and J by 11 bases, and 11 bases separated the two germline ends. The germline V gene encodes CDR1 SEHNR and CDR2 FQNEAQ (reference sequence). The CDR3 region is CASSFLARQQFF. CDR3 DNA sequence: TGTGCCAGCAGCTTTCTAGCGAGGCAGCAGTTCTTC.

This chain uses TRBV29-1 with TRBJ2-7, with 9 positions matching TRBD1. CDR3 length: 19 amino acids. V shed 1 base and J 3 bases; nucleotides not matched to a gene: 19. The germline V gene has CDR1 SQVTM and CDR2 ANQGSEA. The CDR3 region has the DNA TGCAGCGTTGAAGGTGCCAGCAGTGTATCCCTGGGACAGGGCTACGAGCAGTACTTC. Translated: CSVEGASSVSLGQGYEQYF.

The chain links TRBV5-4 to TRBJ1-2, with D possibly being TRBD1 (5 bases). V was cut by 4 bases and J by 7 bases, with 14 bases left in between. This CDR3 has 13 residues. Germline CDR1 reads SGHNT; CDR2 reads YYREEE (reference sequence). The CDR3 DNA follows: TGTGCCAGCAGCCAAACACAGGATCCTGGCTACACCTTC. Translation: CASSQTQDPGYTF.

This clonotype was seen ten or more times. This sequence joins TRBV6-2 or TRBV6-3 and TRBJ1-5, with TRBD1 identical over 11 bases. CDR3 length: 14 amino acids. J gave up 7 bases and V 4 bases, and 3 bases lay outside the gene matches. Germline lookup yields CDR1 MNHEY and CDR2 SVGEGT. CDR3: CASSWTGGEQPQHF. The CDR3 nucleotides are TGTGCCAGCAGTTGGACAGGGGGCGAGCAGCCCCAGCATTTT.

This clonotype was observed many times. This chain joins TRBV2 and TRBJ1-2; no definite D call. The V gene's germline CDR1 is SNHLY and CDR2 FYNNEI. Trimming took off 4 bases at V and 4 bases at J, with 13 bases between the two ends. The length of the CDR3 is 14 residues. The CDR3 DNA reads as TGTGCCAGCAGTGCTGTACAAAACTTCTATGGCTACACCTTC. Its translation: CASSAVQNFYGYTF.

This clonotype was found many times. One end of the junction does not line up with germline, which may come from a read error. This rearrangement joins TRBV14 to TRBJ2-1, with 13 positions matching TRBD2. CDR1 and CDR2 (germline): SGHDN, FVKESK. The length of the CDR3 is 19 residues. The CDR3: CASSEDDFRGLAGLNEQFF. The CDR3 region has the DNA TGTGCCAGCAGCGAAGATGACTTTAGGGGACTAGCGGGACTCAATGAGCAGTTCTTC.

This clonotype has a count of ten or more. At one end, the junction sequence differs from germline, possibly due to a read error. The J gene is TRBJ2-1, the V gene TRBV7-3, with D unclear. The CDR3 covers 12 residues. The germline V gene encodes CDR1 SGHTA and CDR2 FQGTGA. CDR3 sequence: CASSLTTSEQFF. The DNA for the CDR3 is TGTGCCAGCAGTTTAACAACCAGTGAGCAGTTCTTC.

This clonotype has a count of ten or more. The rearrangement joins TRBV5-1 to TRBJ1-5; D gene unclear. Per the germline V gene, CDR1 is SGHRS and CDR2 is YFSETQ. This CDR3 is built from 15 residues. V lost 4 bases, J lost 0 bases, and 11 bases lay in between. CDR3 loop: CASSPGGYSNQPQHF. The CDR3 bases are TGCGCCAGCAGCCCGGGTGGATATAGCAATCAGCCCCAGCATTTT.

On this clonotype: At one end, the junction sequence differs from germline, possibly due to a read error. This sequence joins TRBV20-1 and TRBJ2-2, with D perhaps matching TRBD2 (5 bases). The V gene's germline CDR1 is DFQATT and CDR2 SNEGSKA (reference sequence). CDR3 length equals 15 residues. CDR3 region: CSARDAAGIPGELSF. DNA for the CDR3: TGCAGTGCTAGAGATGCGGCGGGTATCCCCGGGGAGCTGTCTTTT.